This T cell receptor (beta chain) came from a study of shared clonotypes between healthy human individuals. Assay used: immunoSEQ multiplex PCR; TCRdb lists only in-frame clones, some missing. The repertoire holds 2.5 million or so clones, with around 90% as singletons. V lost 0 bases and J 1 base, leaving 12 bases between the germline ends. Germline V lookup: CDR1 MGHRA, CDR2 YSYEKL. The CDR3 extends over 16 amino acids. This clone came up once. The receptor was isolated from a man between 18 and 29 years old in good health. Sequenced material: naive CD4+ T cells sorted from blood. Subset denoted: CD45RA+ positively selected. The V and J genes are TRBV4-1 and TRBJ1-1, with D unresolved. The CDR3 is CASSQDAPGRNTEAFF. The CDR3, as DNA: TGCGCCAGCAGCCAAGATGCCCCCGGGAGGAACACTGAAGCTTTCTTT.